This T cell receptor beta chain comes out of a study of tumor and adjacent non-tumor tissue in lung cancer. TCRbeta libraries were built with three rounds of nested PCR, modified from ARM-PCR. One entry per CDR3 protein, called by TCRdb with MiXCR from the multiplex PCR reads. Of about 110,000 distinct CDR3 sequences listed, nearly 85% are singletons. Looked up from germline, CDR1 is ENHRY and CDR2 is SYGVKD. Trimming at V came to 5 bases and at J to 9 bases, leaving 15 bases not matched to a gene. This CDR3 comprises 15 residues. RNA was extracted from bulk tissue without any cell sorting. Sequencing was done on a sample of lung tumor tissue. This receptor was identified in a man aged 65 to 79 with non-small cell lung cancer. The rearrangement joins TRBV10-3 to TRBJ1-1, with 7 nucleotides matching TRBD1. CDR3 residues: CAISNLGQDISQAFF. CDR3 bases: TGTGCCATCAGTAATCTAGGACAGGATATCTCTCAAGCTTTCTTT.